This T cell receptor beta chain was captured in a study of response to subunit inactivated influenza vaccine. One entry per CDR3 protein results from TCRdb running MiXCR on the RT-PCR reads. The data show around 580,000 distinct CDR3 sequences, with roughly 12% seen just once and about a tenth held by the top ten. The V end lost 2 bases, the J end lost 4 bases, and 4 bases lay between the germline ends. This CDR3 comprises 12 residues. Germline CDR1 LGHDT, CDR2 YNNKEL (reference sequence). Study-level points and caveats: Authors suggested each seasonal influenza vaccination recruits few new T cells.

This clonotype was seen repeatedly, ten times or more. What it binds is not known. The receptor comes from a man between 50 and 59 years old who received an inactivated influenza vaccine. The J gene is TRBJ2-3, the V gene TRBV3-1; D not resolved. The specimen was PBMCs from blood, collected on the day of vaccination. The CDR3 region is CASSQYADTQYF. For the CDR3, the DNA is TGTGCCAGCAGCCAATACGCAGATACGCAGTATTTT.